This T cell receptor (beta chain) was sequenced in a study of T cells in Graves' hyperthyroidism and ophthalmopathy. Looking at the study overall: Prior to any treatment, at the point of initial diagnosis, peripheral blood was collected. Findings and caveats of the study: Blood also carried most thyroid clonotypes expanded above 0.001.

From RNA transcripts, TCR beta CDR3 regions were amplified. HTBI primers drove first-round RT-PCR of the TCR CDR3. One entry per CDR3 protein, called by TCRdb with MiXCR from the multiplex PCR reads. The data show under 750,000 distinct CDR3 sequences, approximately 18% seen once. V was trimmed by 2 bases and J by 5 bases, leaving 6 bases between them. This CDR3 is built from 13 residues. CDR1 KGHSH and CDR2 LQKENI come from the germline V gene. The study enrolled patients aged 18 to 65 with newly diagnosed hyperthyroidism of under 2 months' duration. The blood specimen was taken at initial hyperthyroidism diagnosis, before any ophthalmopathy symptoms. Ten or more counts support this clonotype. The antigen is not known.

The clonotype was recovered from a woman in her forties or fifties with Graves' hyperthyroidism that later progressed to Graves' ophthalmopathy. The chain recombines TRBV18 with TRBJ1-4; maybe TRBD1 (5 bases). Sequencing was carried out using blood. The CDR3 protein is CASSPRGNEKLFF. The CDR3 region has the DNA TGTGCCAGCTCACCAAGGGGAAATGAAAAACTGTTTTTT.